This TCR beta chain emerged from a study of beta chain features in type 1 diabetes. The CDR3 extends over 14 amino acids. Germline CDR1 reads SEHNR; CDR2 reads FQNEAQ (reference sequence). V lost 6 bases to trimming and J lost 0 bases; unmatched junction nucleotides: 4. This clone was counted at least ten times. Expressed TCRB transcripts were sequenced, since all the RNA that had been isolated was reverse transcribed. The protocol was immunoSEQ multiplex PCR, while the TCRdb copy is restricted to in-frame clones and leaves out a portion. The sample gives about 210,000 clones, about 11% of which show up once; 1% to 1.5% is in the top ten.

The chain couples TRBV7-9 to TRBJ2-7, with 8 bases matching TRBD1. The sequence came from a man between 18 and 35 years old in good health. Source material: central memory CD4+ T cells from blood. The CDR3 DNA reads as TGTGCCAGCAGTCGACAGGGGTTCTCCTACGAGCAGTACTTC. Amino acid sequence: CASSRQGFSYEQYF.